The clone carrying this TCR beta chain showed up many times. The antigen remains unidentified. The data belong to a study of Graves' ophthalmopathy and Graves' hyperthyroidism. General observations from the study: Most thyroid clonotypes expanded beyond 0.001 frequency were also found in blood.

This CDR3 region has 13 residues. Trimming took 5 bases from V and 7 from J, leaving 15 bases between them. Germline CDR1 SEHNR, CDR2 FQNEAQ (reference sequence). Amplification targeted the TCR beta CDR3 regions, with RNA transcripts as the source material. Investigators did first-round RT-PCR with HTBI primers, then second-round multiplex PCR. TCRdb ran MiXCR on the multiplex PCR reads and lists one entry per CDR3 protein. Among roughly 1.1 million distinct CDR3 sequences listed, about two fifths were seen once. This TCR derives from an adult man with Graves' hyperthyroidism. The sequencing sample was made of peripheral blood or thyroid tissue (not recorded which). The chain is built from TRBV7-9 and TRBJ2-7, with D perhaps being TRBD1 or TRBD2 (6 bases each). CDR3 sequence reads: CASSERGAQEQYF. The CDR3 DNA sequence: TGTGCCAGCAGCGAAAGGGGGGCTCAAGAGCAGTACTTC.